Following are 13 T cell receptor beta chains from one sample sequenced in a study of Graves' ophthalmopathy and Graves' hyperthyroidism. Investigators amplified TCR beta CDR3 regions from RNA transcripts. The authors performed first-round RT-PCR with HTBI primers and then a second-round multiplex PCR. From the multiplex PCR reads, TCRdb called clonotypes with MiXCR, one entry per CDR3 protein. The table shows a few hundred thousand distinct CDR3 sequences, with roughly 15% occurring only once. The specimen sequenced was peripheral blood. Source of these receptors: a woman under 30 with stable Graves' hyperthyroidism.

This clonotype occurred many times. This chain joins TRBV19 and TRBJ1-3, with D unresolved. Trimming shortened V by 6 bases and J by 2 bases, and 14 bases separated the two germline ends. The germline CDR1 and CDR2 sequences are LNHDA and SQIVND (reference sequence). There are 15 residues in the CDR3. This CDR3 reads CASRRAASAGNTIYF. CDR3 sequence (DNA): TGTGCCAGTAGGAGGGCCGCGTCGGCTGGAAACACCATATATTTT. The full variable domain, in which reference TRBV19 and TRBJ1-3 provide the parts outside the CDR3, is DGGITQSPKYLFRKEGQNVTLSCEQNLNHDAMYWYRQDPGQGLRLIYYSQIVNDFQKGDIAEGYSVSREKKESFPLTVTSAQKNPTAFYLCASRRAASAGNTIYFGEGSWLTVV.

Many counts were recorded for this clonotype. The J gene is TRBJ1-1, the V gene TRBV10-1; D is undetermined. The CDR3 runs to 13 residues. Germline CDR1 WNHNN, CDR2 SYGVQD (reference sequence). V shed 1 base and J shed 7 bases, with 10 bases lying between them. In DNA, the CDR3 is TGCGCCAGCAGTGAGTACAGCCCCGATGAAGCTTTCTTT. It translates to CASSEYSPDEAFF.

J is TRBJ1-2 and V is TRBV7-2, with D possibly being TRBD1 (5 bases). The CDR3 runs to 12 residues. The germline CDR1 and CDR2 sequences are SGHTA and FQGNSA. Between the trimmed V and J ends, which lost 5 bases and 5 bases, there was a span of 9 bases. CDR3 nucleotides: TGTGCCAGCAGCAGCGACAGTTATGGCTACACCTTC. As protein: CASSSDSYGYTF.

Many counts were recorded for this clonotype. The chain links TRBV19 to TRBJ1-5; tentative D call: TRBD1 (5 bases). The CDR3 is 14 residues long. The V gene lost 6 bases and the J gene lost 6 bases, with 15 bases spanning the gap. The germline CDR1 and CDR2 sequences are LNHDA and SQIVND (reference sequence). DNA for the CDR3: TGTGCCAGTAGCGGCGCAGGGTGGGGTCAGCCCCAGCATTTT. This translates into CASSGAGWGQPQHF.

The chain uses TRBV6-1 and TRBJ1-2; no clear D. The length of the CDR3 is 13 residues. CDR1 is MNHNS and CDR2 is SASEGT in the germline V gene. V was pared by 6 bases and J by 3 bases, with 11 bases between. The CDR3 DNA reads as TGTGCCAGCAGGGGCATCGGGGACTATGGCTACACCTTC. Amino acid sequence: CASRGIGDYGYTF.

The rearrangement links TRBV11-2 to TRBJ1-3, with D hard to call. This CDR3 is built from 15 residues. V lost 0 bases to trimming and J lost 0 bases, with 6 bases between them. Germline lookup yields CDR1 SGHAT and CDR2 FQNNGV. CDR3: CASSLDLGSGNTIYF. Here the CDR3 DNA reads TGTGCCAGCAGCTTAGATTTGGGCTCTGGAAACACCATATATTTT.

This clonotype was counted many times. The gene calls are TRBV7-6 and TRBJ2-5; TRBD1 or TRBD2 may be the D gene (6 bases each). The V gene lost 0 bases and the J gene lost 7 bases, with 12 bases spanning the gap. Germline loops: CDR1 SGHVS, CDR2 FNYEAQ. This CDR3 spans 14 amino acids. Here the CDR3 reads CASSLAGAAGTQYF. The CDR3 bases are TGTGCCAGCAGCTTAGCGGGGGCAGCGGGGACCCAGTACTTC.

This clonotype has at least ten counts. The chain employs TRBV14 and TRBJ2-7, with D unclear. The CDR3 contains 16 residues. V gave up 1 base and J gave up 5 bases, with 18 bases separating them. The V gene's germline CDR1 is SGHDN and CDR2 FVKESK. The CDR3 loop is CASSQVFGPLTHEQYF. The DNA for the CDR3 is TGTGCCAGCAGCCAAGTTTTCGGACCGCTTACCCACGAGCAGTACTTC.

This clonotype was observed at least ten times. Here the CDR3 reads CATKDRVANTGELFF. The CDR3 bases are TGTGCCACAAAGGACAGGGTCGCGAACACCGGGGAGCTGTTTTTT. The J gene is TRBJ2-2, the V gene TRBV19; 8 nucleotides match TRBD1. CDR1 is LNHDA, CDR2 SQIVND, per germline (reference sequence). Trimming took 10 bases from V and 0 from J; bases not matched to a gene: 7. The CDR3 length is 15 residues.

Many counts were recorded for this clonotype. This rearrangement joins TRBV6-1 to TRBJ1-6; possibly TRBD1 for D (5 bases). Between the trimmed V and J ends, which lost 1 base and 0 bases, there was a span of 10 bases. This CDR3 spans 17 amino acids. The V gene's germline CDR1 is MNHNS and CDR2 SASEGT. In DNA form, the CDR3 reads TGTGCCAGCAGTGAAGTGGGGGTTCCCTCCTATAATTCACCCCTCCACTTT. Its protein is CASSEVGVPSYNSPLHF.

In this sample, this clonotype turned up many times. V gene TRBV5-1 combines with J gene TRBJ1-6; D might be TRBD1 (6 bases). The CDR3 has 16 amino acids. The V end lost 4 bases, the J end lost 7 bases, and 18 bases lay between the germline ends. Germline lookup yields CDR1 SGHRS and CDR2 YFSETQ. CDR3 sequence: CASSDGLDSWNSPLHF. As DNA, the CDR3 is TGCGCCAGCAGCGATGGATTGGACAGTTGGAATTCACCCCTCCACTTT.

This clonotype was recorded a few times. The chain links TRBV5-1 to TRBJ1-2, with no clear D. Trimming pared 0 bases from V and 4 bases from J, leaving 10 bases between. This CDR3 has 14 residues. CDR1 SGHRS and CDR2 YFSETQ come from the germline V gene. The CDR3 bases are TGCGCCAGCAGCTTGGAGGCCGTTGTCTATGGCTACACCTTC. It specifies CASSLEAVVYGYTF.

This clonotype came up many times. The J gene is TRBJ2-7, the V gene TRBV12-3 or TRBV12-4, with a possible D match to TRBD2 (6 bases). This CDR3 contains 15 residues. The ends were cut back, 7 bases at V and 2 bases at J, with 18 bases in the middle. CDR3 protein: CASTQGGAYPYEQYF. DNA of the CDR3: TGTGCCAGCACCCAAGGCGGGGCGTACCCCTACGAGCAGTACTTC.